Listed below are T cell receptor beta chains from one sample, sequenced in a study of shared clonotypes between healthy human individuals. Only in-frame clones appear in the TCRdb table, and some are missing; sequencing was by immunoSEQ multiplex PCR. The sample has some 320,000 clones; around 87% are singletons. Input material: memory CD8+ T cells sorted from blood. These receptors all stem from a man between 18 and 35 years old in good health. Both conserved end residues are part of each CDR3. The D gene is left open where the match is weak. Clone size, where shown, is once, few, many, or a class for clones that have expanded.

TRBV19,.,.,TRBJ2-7,TGTGCCAGTAGTACCGGACCTTACGAGCAGTACTTC,CASSTGPYEQYF
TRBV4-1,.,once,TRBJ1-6,TGCGCCAGCCGGGGGGCCTATAATTCACCCCTCCACTTT,CASRGAYNSPLHF
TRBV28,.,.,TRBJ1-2,TGTGCCAGCAGTTTGTTGCGGGAATATGACTATGGCTACACCTTC,CASSLLREYDYGYTF
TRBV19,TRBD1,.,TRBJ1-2,TGTGCCAGTAGTACCCTGACAGGGGGTAGCTATGGCTACACCTTC,CASSTLTGGSYGYTF
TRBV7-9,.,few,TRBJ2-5,TGTGCCAGCAGCTTACAGGACATGTATCAAGAGACCCAGTACTTC,CASSLQDMYQETQYF
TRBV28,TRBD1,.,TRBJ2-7,TGTGCCAGCAGCTGGACAGGTTTGCAAGACGAGCAGTACTTC,CASSWTGLQDEQYF
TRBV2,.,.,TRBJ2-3,TGTGCCAGCAGTGCCCCAAGCACAGATACGCAGTATTTT,CASSAPSTDTQYF
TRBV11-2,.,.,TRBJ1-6,TGTGCCAGCAGCCCCTGGGACTTAGCTCTAATTCACCCCCTCCACTTT,CASSPWDLALIHPLHF
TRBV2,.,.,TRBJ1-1,TGTGCCAGCAGTGAAAGAGGGGCCAACACTGAAGCTTTCTTT,CASSERGANTEAFF
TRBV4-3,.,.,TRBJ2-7,TGCGCCAGCAGCCGAGGGTCAAGGTACGAGCAGTACTTC,CASSRGSRYEQYF
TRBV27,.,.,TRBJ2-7,TGTGCCAGCAGTTTTAGAGGCCCTAGCTCCTACGAGCAGTACTTC,CASSFRGPSSYEQYF
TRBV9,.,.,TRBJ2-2,TGTGCCAGCAGCCGCCCTCTCACCGGGGAGCTGTTTTTT,CASSRPLTGELFF
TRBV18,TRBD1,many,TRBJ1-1,TGTGCCAGCTCGGGGACAGGAACTGAAGCTTTCTTT,CASSGTGTEAFF
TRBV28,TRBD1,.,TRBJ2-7,TGTGCCAGCAGTTTAGGGTATTCCGGGACAGGACCCTACGAGCAGTACTTC,CASSLGYSGTGPYEQYF
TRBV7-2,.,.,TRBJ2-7,TGTGCCTCGGCAGGGGACTCCTACGAGCAGTACTTC,CASAGDSYEQYF
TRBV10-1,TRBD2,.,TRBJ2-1,TGCGCCAGCAGTGAGACTAGCGGGAGGTGGACAAAGGGCAATGAGCAGTTCTTC,CASSETSGRWTKGNEQFF
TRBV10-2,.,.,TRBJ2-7,TGCGCCACCAGAGGACCTAGCTCCTACGAGCAGTACTTC,CATRGPSSYEQYF
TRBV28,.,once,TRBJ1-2,TGTGCCAGCAGTTTTAAGCGGGGACCTAACTATGGCTACACCTTC,CASSFKRGPNYGYTF
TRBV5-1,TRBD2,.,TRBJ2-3,TGCGCCAGCAGCGTAGCTAGCGGGGGGACAGATACGCAGTATTTT,CASSVASGGTDTQYF
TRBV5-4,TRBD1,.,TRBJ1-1,TGTGCCAGCAGCTTGTGGGACAGGGGGAGACTGAACACTGAAGCTTTCTTT,CASSLWDRGRLNTEAFF
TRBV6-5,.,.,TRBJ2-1,TGTGCCAGCAGTTTAACGTCCAGGCTGGGGAGCAATGAGCAGTTCTTC,CASSLTSRLGSNEQFF
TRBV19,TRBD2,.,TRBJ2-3,TGTGCCAGTAGTAGGACTAGCCTTAGCACAGATACGCAGTATTTT,CASSRTSLSTDTQYF
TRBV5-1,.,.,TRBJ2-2,TGCGCCAGCAGATTTGATGTGCAGGGGACCGGGGAGCTGTTTTTT,CASRFDVQGTGELFF
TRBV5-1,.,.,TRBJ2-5,TGCGCCAGCAGCTTGGTTCAGGCAGGGAGGTCGTCCGTGGGGGAGACCCAGTACTTC,CASSLVQAGRSSVGETQYF
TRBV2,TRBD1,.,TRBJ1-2,TGTGCCAGCACCTGGACAGGGACTAACTATGGCTACACCTTC,CASTWTGTNYGYTF
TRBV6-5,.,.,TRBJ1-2,TGTGCCAGCAGTTACAGGCAGGCGACCTATGGCTACACCTTC,CASSYRQATYGYTF
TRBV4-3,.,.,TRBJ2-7,TGCGCCAGCAGCCCGACACAGGGCTACGAGCAGTACTTC,CASSPTQGYEQYF
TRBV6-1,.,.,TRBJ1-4,TGTGCCAGCAGTGAACGTGTAAGGGATCTTGCAACTAATGAAAAACTGTTTTTT,CASSERVRDLATNEKLFF
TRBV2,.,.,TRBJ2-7,TGTGCCAGCAGTGAGTTTGGACAGGGACTATACGAGCAGTACTTC,CASSEFGQGLYEQYF
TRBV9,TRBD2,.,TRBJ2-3,TGTGCCAGCAGTAGGATAGCGGGAGGGCCGACAGATACGCAGTATTTT,CASSRIAGGPTDTQYF
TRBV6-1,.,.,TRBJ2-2,TGTGCCAGCAGTGCAGACACTAGTCCCGGGGAGCTGTTTTTT,CASSADTSPGELFF
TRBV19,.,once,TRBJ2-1,TGTGCCAGTAGTATTGGCGGGACTTCCAATAATGAGCAGTTCTTC,CASSIGGTSNNEQFF
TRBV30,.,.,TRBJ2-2,TGTGCCCACTCGACGGGGCGCACCGGGGAGCTGTTTTTT,CAHSTGRTGELFF
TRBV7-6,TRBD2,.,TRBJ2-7,TGTGCCAGCAGCTCGCGAGTGGGGCTAGCGGGGAGCGAGCAGTACTTC,CASSSRVGLAGSEQYF
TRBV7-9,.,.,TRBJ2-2,TGTGCCAGCAGCTTTGGGGTAGCGTTTTATACCGGGGAGCTGTTTTTT,CASSFGVAFYTGELFF
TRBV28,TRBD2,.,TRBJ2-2,TGTGCCAGCCGAGAAACGGGAGGGACCGGGGAGCTGTTTTTT,CASRETGGTGELFF
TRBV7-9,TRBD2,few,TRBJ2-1,TGTGCCAGCAGCTTAACCGGCGGGACTAGTCTCTCCCATGAGCAGTTCTTC,CASSLTGGTSLSHEQFF